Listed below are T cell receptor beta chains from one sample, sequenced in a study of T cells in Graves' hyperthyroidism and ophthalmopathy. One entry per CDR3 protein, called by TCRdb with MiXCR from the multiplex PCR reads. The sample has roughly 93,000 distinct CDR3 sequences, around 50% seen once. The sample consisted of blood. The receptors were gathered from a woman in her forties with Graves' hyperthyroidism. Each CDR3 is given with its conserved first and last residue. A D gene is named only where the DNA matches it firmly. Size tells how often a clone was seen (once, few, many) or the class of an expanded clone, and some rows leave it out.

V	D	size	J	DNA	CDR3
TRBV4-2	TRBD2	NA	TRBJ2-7	TGTGCCAGCAGCCAAGCTAGCGGGAGGGATTACGAGCAGTACTTC	CASSQASGRDYEQYF
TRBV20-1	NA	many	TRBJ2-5	TGCAGTGCTAGAGATTTGCGGGGAGGTGACCAAGAGACCCAGTACTTC	CSARDLRGGDQETQYF
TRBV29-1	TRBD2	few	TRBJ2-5	TGCAGCGCCAGCAGCGGGGCGGAGACCCAGTACTTC	CSASSGAETQYF
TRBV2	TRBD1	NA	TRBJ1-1	TGCGCCAGCAGTGGGGACAGGGTGGCTTTCTTT	CASSGDRVAFF
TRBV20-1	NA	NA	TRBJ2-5	TGCAGTGCTAGAGATCAGTACTTC	CSARDQYF
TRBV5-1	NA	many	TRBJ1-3	TGCGCCAGCAGCTTGGCCCCGGACAGTCTACAAGGCACCATATATTTT	CASSLAPDSLQGTIYF
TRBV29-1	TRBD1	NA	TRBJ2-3	TGCAGCTTTACAGGGGCGGCTTTCACAGATACGCAGTATTTT	CSFTGAAFTDTQYF
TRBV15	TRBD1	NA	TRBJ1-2	TGTGCCACCAGCAGAGACAGGGGGAGTAGGGGCTACATCTTC	CATSRDRGSRGYIF
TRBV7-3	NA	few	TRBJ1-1	TGTGCCAGCAGCTTAACGGGGGGAAACACTGAAGCCTTCTTT	CASSLTGGNTEAFF
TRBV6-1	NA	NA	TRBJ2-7	TGTGCCAGCACTCACGAGGGGTGCTCCTACGAGCAGTACTTC	CASTHEGCSYEQYF
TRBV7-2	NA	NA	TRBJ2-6	TGCGCCAGCAGCCAGGCTCTGGGGGGGGCGAACACTGAAGCTTTC	CASSQALGGANTEAF
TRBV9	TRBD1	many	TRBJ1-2	TGTGCCAGCAGCGTCGGGTCGACAGGGGGCGTTGGCTACACCTTC	CASSVGSTGGVGYTF
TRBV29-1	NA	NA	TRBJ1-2	TGCAGCGTTGAATTCGGCGGGAGAGGGACATCGGTTAACTATGGCTACACCTTC	CSVEFGGRGTSVNYGYTF
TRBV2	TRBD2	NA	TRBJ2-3	TGTGCCAGCAGTGGTAGCGGGGGCACAGATACGCAGTATTTT	CASSGSGGTDTQYF
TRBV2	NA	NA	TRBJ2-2	TGTGCCAGCAGAAGGATGGGGGGCACCGGGGAGCTGTTTTTT	CASRRMGGTGELFF
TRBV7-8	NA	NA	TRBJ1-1	TGTGCCAGCAGCTTAGTAGGGGGGGTGAACACTGAAGCTTTCTTT	CASSLVGGVNTEAFF
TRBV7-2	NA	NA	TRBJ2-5	TGTGCCAGCAGATTTGCTCGGTACACCGGGGAGACCCAGTACTTC	CASRFARYTGETQYF
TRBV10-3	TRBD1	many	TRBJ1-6	TGTGCCAGCAGCCACCGGGGACAGGGAAATTCACCCCTCCACTTT	CASSHRGQGNSPLHF
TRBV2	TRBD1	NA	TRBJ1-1	TGTGCCAGCAGTGAAACAACTGGACAGGGCTATGCTGAAGCTTTCTTT	CASSETTGQGYAEAFF
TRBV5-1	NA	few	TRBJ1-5	TGCGCCAGCAGCTTACAGCCAAGAGCCTACGAGCATTTT	CASSLQPRAYEHF
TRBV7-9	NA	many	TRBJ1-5	TGTGCCAGCAGCTTCTGGGGGGCTGGGGGCAATCAGCCCCAGCATTTT	CASSFWGAGGNQPQHF
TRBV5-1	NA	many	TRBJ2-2	TGCGCCAGCAGAGGAACAGGGTTGAACACCGGGGAGCTGTTTTTT	CASRGTGLNTGELFF
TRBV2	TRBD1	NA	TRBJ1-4	TGTGCCAGCAGTTTCAATGACAGGGAGGAAAAACTGTTTTTT	CASSFNDREEKLFF
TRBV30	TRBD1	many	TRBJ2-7	TGTGCCTGGAGTGGGGACAGAAACTACGAGCAGTACTTC	CAWSGDRNYEQYF
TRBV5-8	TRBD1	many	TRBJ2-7	TGTGCCAGCAGCTCTAACAGGGGGCACTCCTACGAGCAGTACTTC	CASSSNRGHSYEQYF
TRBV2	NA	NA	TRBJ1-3	TGTGCCAGCAGTGAACCTAGGAACACCATATATTTT	CASSEPRNTIYF
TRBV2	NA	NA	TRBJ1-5	TGTGCCAGCAGTACCCCATGGGCTAGCAATCAGCCCCAGCATTTT	CASSTPWASNQPQHF
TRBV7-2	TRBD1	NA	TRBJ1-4	TGTGCCAGCGGGACAGGGGAAAAAAAACTGTTTTTT	CASGTGEKKLFF
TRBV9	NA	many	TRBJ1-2	TGTGCCAGCAGCGTAGGGGGGTTTGATGGCTACACCTTC	CASSVGGFDGYTF
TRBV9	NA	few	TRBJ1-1	TGTGCCAGCAGCGCCCAACAGGCCACGGGTTTATCTTTCTTT	CASSAQQATGLSFF
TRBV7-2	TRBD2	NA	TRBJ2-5	TGTGCCAGCAGCCCAGGCGGGAGCAGGGAGACCCAGTACTTC	CASSPGGSRETQYF
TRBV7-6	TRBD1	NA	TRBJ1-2	TGTGCCAGCAGCCAAGGACAGGGGAGCTATGGTTACACCTTC	CASSQGQGSYGYTF